A selection of T cell receptor beta chains follows, all from one sample in a study of PD-1 blockade in classical Hodgkin lymphoma. The repertoire was sequenced with immunoSEQ multiplex PCR; TCRdb's copy has only in-frame clones and lacks some. The sample lists nearly 50,000 clones, 65% to 80% occurring once. The sequenced sample was peripheral blood mononuclear cells (PBMCs), obtained before the fourth cycle of nivolumab. The receptors were sampled from a human donor with classical Hodgkin lymphoma. The CDR3 runs from the conserved cysteine through the conserved F or W. A D gene is named only where the DNA matches it firmly. Clone size, where shown, is once, few, many, or a class for clones that have expanded.

clone_size: .
j_call: TRBJ2-3
d_call: .
v_call: TRBV6-5
cdr3_nt: TGTGCCAGCAGTTACAGCGGGAGCACAGATACGCAGTATTTT
cdr3_aa: CASSYSGSTDTQYF

clone_size: .
j_call: TRBJ1-5
d_call: .
v_call: TRBV27
cdr3_nt: TGTGCCAGCAGTTTGCTCAGGGAAAGTCAGCCCCAGCATTTT
cdr3_aa: CASSLLRESQPQHF

clone_size: few
j_call: TRBJ2-1
d_call: .
v_call: TRBV7-9
cdr3_nt: TGTGCCAGCAGCTTAGGTCCTAGCATCGTAAATGAGCAGTTCTTC
cdr3_aa: CASSLGPSIVNEQFF

clone_size: .
j_call: TRBJ2-3
d_call: .
v_call: TRBV6-5
cdr3_nt: TGTGCCAGCGCTCGGGAGGGGGCAACAGATACGCAGTATTTT
cdr3_aa: CASAREGATDTQYF

clone_size: .
j_call: TRBJ2-3
d_call: TRBD2
v_call: TRBV29-1
cdr3_nt: TGCAGCGTTGAGAGGACTAGCGGGACCGATACGCAGTATTTT
cdr3_aa: CSVERTSGTDTQYF

clone_size: .
j_call: TRBJ2-1
d_call: .
v_call: TRBV4-1
cdr3_nt: TGCGCCAGCAGCCCAAGATGGATTGACGGGGGCTCCTACAATGAGCAGTTCTTC
cdr3_aa: CASSPRWIDGGSYNEQFF

clone_size: .
j_call: TRBJ2-2
d_call: .
v_call: TRBV2
cdr3_nt: TGTGCCAGCAGGGAGGGTAACGGGGAGCTGTTTTTT
cdr3_aa: CASREGNGELFF

clone_size: .
j_call: TRBJ2-7
d_call: .
v_call: TRBV2
cdr3_nt: TGTGCCAGCAGTGTGGTCTCTGGGGCCTACGAGCAGTACTTC
cdr3_aa: CASSVVSGAYEQYF

clone_size: .
j_call: TRBJ2-1
d_call: .
v_call: TRBV28
cdr3_nt: TGTGCCAGCAGCCAGGGGAGAGAGCAGTTCTTC
cdr3_aa: CASSQGREQFF

clone_size: .
j_call: TRBJ2-7
d_call: .
v_call: TRBV6-6
cdr3_nt: TGTGCCAGCAGTTACGGGACAAACAGCTTCTACGAGCAGTACTTC
cdr3_aa: CASSYGTNSFYEQYF

clone_size: .
j_call: TRBJ2-1
d_call: TRBD2
v_call: TRBV7-8
cdr3_nt: TGTGCCAGCAGCTTAGTAGCGGGCGGTACCTACAATGAGCAGTTCTTC
cdr3_aa: CASSLVAGGTYNEQFF

clone_size: .
j_call: TRBJ2-7
d_call: TRBD1
v_call: TRBV5-1
cdr3_nt: TGCGCCAGGTTTAAGGGACAGGAGGACTACGAGCAGTACTTC
cdr3_aa: CARFKGQEDYEQYF

clone_size: once
j_call: TRBJ1-4
d_call: .
v_call: TRBV5-1
cdr3_nt: TGCGCCAGCAGCTTGGACAGGACTAATGAAAAACTGTTTTTT
cdr3_aa: CASSLDRTNEKLFF

clone_size: .
j_call: TRBJ1-5
d_call: .
v_call: TRBV6-5
cdr3_nt: TGTGCCAGCAGCGCCCGACCCCTGGCGAATCAGCCCCAGCATTTT
cdr3_aa: CASSARPLANQPQHF

clone_size: .
j_call: TRBJ2-5
d_call: TRBD2
v_call: TRBV2
cdr3_nt: TGTGCCAGCAGTGTCCAAACTAGCGGCCAAGAGACCCAGTACTTC
cdr3_aa: CASSVQTSGQETQYF

clone_size: .
j_call: TRBJ2-2
d_call: .
v_call: TRBV11-2
cdr3_nt: TGTGCCAGCAGCTTAGGGTTGTTGGCCGGGGAGCTGTTTTTT
cdr3_aa: CASSLGLLAGELFF

clone_size: .
j_call: TRBJ2-4
d_call: .
v_call: TRBV9
cdr3_nt: TGTGCCAGCAGCCCGACACTAGCCAAAAACATTCAGTACTTC
cdr3_aa: CASSPTLAKNIQYF

clone_size: .
j_call: TRBJ1-5
d_call: TRBD1
v_call: TRBV7-8
cdr3_nt: TGTGCCAGCAGCCGGGACAGCGTTTATAGCAATCAGCCCCAGCATTTT
cdr3_aa: CASSRDSVYSNQPQHF

clone_size: .
j_call: TRBJ2-5
d_call: TRBD1
v_call: TRBV18
cdr3_nt: TGTGCCAGCTCACCGAGACAGGGGCGTATAATTGGGGAGACCCAGTACTTC
cdr3_aa: CASSPRQGRIIGETQYF

clone_size: .
j_call: TRBJ1-3
d_call: .
v_call: TRBV4-1
cdr3_nt: TGCGCCAGCAGCCAAGAGGGAGCAGGGGCCTTCTCTGGAAACACCATATATTTT
cdr3_aa: CASSQEGAGAFSGNTIYF

clone_size: .
j_call: TRBJ2-2
d_call: TRBD2
v_call: TRBV2
cdr3_nt: TGTGCCAGCAATTCCCAGCGGGGTTCGTCCGGGGAGCTGTTTTTT
cdr3_aa: CASNSQRGSSGELFF

clone_size: .
j_call: TRBJ1-1
d_call: TRBD1
v_call: TRBV19
cdr3_nt: TGTGCCACGAAAGAGACGGACAGGGGCACTGAAGCTTTCTTT
cdr3_aa: CATKETDRGTEAFF

clone_size: .
j_call: TRBJ1-1
d_call: TRBD1
v_call: TRBV6-5
cdr3_nt: TGTGCCAGCAGTCCCTACAGGGGTAGAACTGAAGCTTTCTTT
cdr3_aa: CASSPYRGRTEAFF

clone_size: .
j_call: TRBJ2-5
d_call: .
v_call: TRBV4-3
cdr3_nt: TGCGCCAGCAGCCAAGACTGGGCACTAGTCCAAGAGACCCAGTACTTC
cdr3_aa: CASSQDWALVQETQYF

clone_size: .
j_call: TRBJ2-5
d_call: TRBD2
v_call: TRBV2
cdr3_nt: TGTGCCAGCAGTGCTGGACTAGTCGTACAGACCCAGTACTTC
cdr3_aa: CASSAGLVVQTQYF

clone_size: few
j_call: TRBJ1-1
d_call: TRBD1
v_call: TRBV30
cdr3_nt: TGTGCCTGGAGTACCCCGGGGACAGGGAAAATGAACACTGAAGCTTTCTTT
cdr3_aa: CAWSTPGTGKMNTEAFF

clone_size: .
j_call: TRBJ1-5
d_call: .
v_call: TRBV28
cdr3_nt: TGTGCCAGCAGTGCTCAGGCTTATCAGCCCCAGCATTTT
cdr3_aa: CASSAQAYQPQHF

clone_size: .
j_call: TRBJ1-1
d_call: .
v_call: TRBV28
cdr3_nt: TGTGCCAGCAGTTTAAGGGGTACTGAAGCTTTCTTT
cdr3_aa: CASSLRGTEAFF

clone_size: .
j_call: TRBJ1-1
d_call: .
v_call: TRBV10-3
cdr3_nt: TGTGCCATCAGTGAGTCGTCGGTTAACACTGAAGCTTTCTTT
cdr3_aa: CAISESSVNTEAFF

clone_size: .
j_call: TRBJ2-3
d_call: .
v_call: TRBV6-5
cdr3_nt: TGTGCCAGCAGTTCTGAAGGGGCGGAAGATACGCAGTATTTT
cdr3_aa: CASSSEGAEDTQYF

clone_size: few
j_call: TRBJ2-1
d_call: TRBD1
v_call: TRBV4-1
cdr3_nt: TGCGCCAGCAGCCTCTACAGGGGGACCAATGAGCAGTTCTTC
cdr3_aa: CASSLYRGTNEQFF

clone_size: .
j_call: TRBJ2-7
d_call: TRBD2
v_call: TRBV7-2
cdr3_nt: TGTGCCAGCAGCTTAGTTGGGACTAGCGGGAGCGACGAGCAGTACTTC
cdr3_aa: CASSLVGTSGSDEQYF

clone_size: few
j_call: TRBJ2-7
d_call: .
v_call: TRBV7-9
cdr3_nt: TGTGCCAGCAGTCAGGCGAGCTCCTACGAGCAGTACTTC
cdr3_aa: CASSQASSYEQYF

clone_size: .
j_call: TRBJ1-2
d_call: .
v_call: TRBV11-2
cdr3_nt: TGTGCCAGCAGCTTAGAGGTGTACTACGGCTACACCTTC
cdr3_aa: CASSLEVYYGYTF

clone_size: .
j_call: TRBJ2-7
d_call: .
v_call: TRBV6-5
cdr3_nt: TGTGCCAGCAGTTACCTATCCGGGAGCTACGAGCAGTACTTC
cdr3_aa: CASSYLSGSYEQYF

clone_size: .
j_call: TRBJ2-3
d_call: TRBD2
v_call: TRBV7-3
cdr3_nt: TGTGCCAGCAGCCGGCTAGCGGGAGGGGCGGATACGCAGTATTTT
cdr3_aa: CASSRLAGGADTQYF

clone_size: once
j_call: TRBJ1-2
d_call: .
v_call: TRBV6-1
cdr3_nt: TGTGCCAGCAGTGACGTCCGGGAAAGGGGCTACACCTTC
cdr3_aa: CASSDVRERGYTF

clone_size: .
j_call: TRBJ1-5
d_call: .
v_call: TRBV2
cdr3_nt: TGTGCCAGCAGTGAACGGGACACGGGTGGAGAGCCCCAGCATTTT
cdr3_aa: CASSERDTGGEPQHF

clone_size: .
j_call: TRBJ2-3
d_call: .
v_call: TRBV10-3
cdr3_nt: TGTGCCATCAGAGTCGGGGACCGGGACTCCCTCACAGATACGCAGTATTTT
cdr3_aa: CAIRVGDRDSLTDTQYF